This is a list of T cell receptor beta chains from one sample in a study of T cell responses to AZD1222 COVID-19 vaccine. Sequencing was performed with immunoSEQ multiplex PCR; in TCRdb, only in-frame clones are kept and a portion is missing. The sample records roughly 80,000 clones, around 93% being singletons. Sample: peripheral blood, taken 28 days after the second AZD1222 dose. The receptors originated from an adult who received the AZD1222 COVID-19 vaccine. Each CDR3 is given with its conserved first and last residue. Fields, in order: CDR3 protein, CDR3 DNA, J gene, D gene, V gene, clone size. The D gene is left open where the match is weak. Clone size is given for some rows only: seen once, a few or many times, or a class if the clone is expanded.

CDR3aa: CASSSPGTDEQYF; CDR3nt: TGTGCCAGCAGTTCTCCCGGGACAGACGAGCAGTACTTC; j_gene: TRBJ2-7; d_gene: TRBD1; v_gene: TRBV28; abundance: -
CDR3aa: CASSIKGSLSTEAFF; CDR3nt: TGTGCCAGTAGTATAAAGGGCAGTCTGAGCACTGAAGCTTTCTTT; j_gene: TRBJ1-1; d_gene: -; v_gene: TRBV19; abundance: -
CDR3aa: CAWSPGTGGYTEAFF; CDR3nt: TGTGCCTGGAGTCCAGGGACAGGGGGGTACACTGAAGCTTTCTTT; j_gene: TRBJ1-1; d_gene: TRBD1; v_gene: TRBV30; abundance: -
CDR3aa: CASSPLRPYEQYF; CDR3nt: TGTGCCAGCAGTCCTCTCCGGCCCTACGAGCAGTACTTC; j_gene: TRBJ2-7; d_gene: -; v_gene: TRBV28; abundance: -
CDR3aa: CSVHLGRYGYTF; CDR3nt: TGCAGCGTTCATCTGGGGCGCTATGGCTACACCTTC; j_gene: TRBJ1-2; d_gene: -; v_gene: TRBV29-1; abundance: once
CDR3aa: CTSSQDVGGENEQFF; CDR3nt: TGCACCAGCAGCCAAGATGTGGGCGGAGAGAATGAGCAGTTCTTC; j_gene: TRBJ2-1; d_gene: -; v_gene: TRBV1; abundance: -
CDR3aa: CARSLKGQFYEQYF; CDR3nt: TGTGCCAGAAGCCTAAAGGGACAGTTCTACGAGCAGTACTTC; j_gene: TRBJ2-7; d_gene: TRBD1; v_gene: TRBV5-3; abundance: once
CDR3aa: CASTTGVREKLFF; CDR3nt: TGTGCCAGTACTACAGGGGTTAGGGAAAAACTGTTTTTT; j_gene: TRBJ1-4; d_gene: TRBD1; v_gene: TRBV19; abundance: -
CDR3aa: CASSLEPTGSEKLFF; CDR3nt: TGCGCCAGCAGCTTGGAACCGACAGGGTCAGAAAAACTGTTTTTT; j_gene: TRBJ1-4; d_gene: TRBD1; v_gene: TRBV5-1; abundance: -
CDR3aa: CASSRLAGETQYF; CDR3nt: TGTGCCAGCAGCCGGTTGGCGGGAGAGACCCAGTACTTC; j_gene: TRBJ2-5; d_gene: -; v_gene: TRBV5-5; abundance: -
CDR3aa: CASSPGTDGYTF; CDR3nt: TGTGCCAGCAGCCCCGGGACAGATGGCTACACCTTC; j_gene: TRBJ1-2; d_gene: TRBD1; v_gene: TRBV14; abundance: -
CDR3aa: CATSRDYSTDTQYF; CDR3nt: TGTGCCACCAGCAGAGATTACAGCACAGATACGCAGTATTTT; j_gene: TRBJ2-3; d_gene: -; v_gene: TRBV15; abundance: -
CDR3aa: CASSVGAGGQQETQYF; CDR3nt: TGTGCCAGCAGCGTAGGGGCGGGAGGACAACAAGAGACCCAGTACTTC; j_gene: TRBJ2-5; d_gene: TRBD2; v_gene: TRBV9; abundance: -
CDR3aa: CAWSGGQFELFF; CDR3nt: TGTGCCTGGAGTGGGGGACAGTTCGAACTGTTTTTT; j_gene: TRBJ1-4; d_gene: TRBD1; v_gene: TRBV30; abundance: -
CDR3aa: CASSQDSGTGEYEQYF; CDR3nt: TGTGCCAGCAGCCAAGATTCCGGGACAGGGGAATACGAGCAGTACTTC; j_gene: TRBJ2-7; d_gene: TRBD1; v_gene: TRBV4-2; abundance: -
CDR3aa: CAWSSDLEAIIYEQYF; CDR3nt: TGTGCCTGGAGTTCCGACCTAGAGGCCATAATCTACGAGCAGTACTTC; j_gene: TRBJ2-7; d_gene: -; v_gene: TRBV30; abundance: -
CDR3aa: CASSFELNTEAFF; CDR3nt: TGTGCCAGCAGCTTCGAGCTGAACACTGAAGCTTTCTTT; j_gene: TRBJ1-1; d_gene: -; v_gene: TRBV12-3/TRBV12-4; abundance: -